This entry describes one T cell receptor beta chain. What it binds is unknown. Primers included in the PCR were 60 Vbeta and 13 Jbeta primers. Sequencing was performed with immunoSEQ multiplex PCR; in TCRdb, only in-frame clones are kept and a portion is missing. The profile covers about 250,000 clones, with around 66% appearing a single time and 2% to 2.5% taken by the ten largest. The sample belongs to a study of cytomegalovirus exposure and HLA in healthy donors. Study-level points and caveats: Most observed TCR sequences were rare, whereas some public TCRs were detected in many donors. Per published accounts, TCR beta sequences correctly predicted the HLA-A and HLA-B alleles of most subjects.

CDR3 length: 15 amino acids. Sequencing was carried out using PBMCs. This clonotype was sampled from a female donor in good health and CMV-seronegative. This chain uses TRBV21-1 with TRBJ1-4; TRBD1, the D gene given by the table, was not confirmed from the DNA. TRBV21-1 is flagged as a pseudogene. Here the CDR3 DNA reads TGTGCCAGCAGCAAAGCCGACAGGGGTAATGAAAAACTGTTTTTT. Encoded protein: CASSKADRGNEKLFF.